The rows below give T cell receptor beta chains drawn from one sample of a study of PD-1 blockade in classical Hodgkin lymphoma. The repertoire was sequenced with immunoSEQ multiplex PCR; TCRdb's copy has only in-frame clones and lacks some. The sample lists 40,000 to 50,000 clones, roughly two thirds occurring once. The specimen was peripheral blood mononuclear cells (PBMCs), collected before the fourth cycle of nivolumab. The receptor source for this set is a human donor with classical Hodgkin lymphoma. CDR3s include the opening cysteine and the closing phenylalanine or tryptophan. A D gene is named only where the DNA matches it firmly. Some rows have no size entry. The others give once, few or many, or a class for an expanded clone.

clone_size,v_call,j_call,d_call,cdr3_aa,cdr3_nt
medium-sized,TRBV6-6,TRBJ1-5,-,CASSPRGLDSNQPQHF,TGTGCCAGCAGTCCCCGAGGACTGGATAGCAATCAGCCCCAGCATTTT
-,TRBV7-2,TRBJ1-4,TRBD1,CASSGGQGDATNEKLFF,TGTGCCAGCAGCGGCGGACAGGGGGATGCAACTAATGAAAAACTGTTTTTT
once,TRBV10-3,TRBJ2-5,-,CAISASGGFQETQYF,TGTGCCATCAGTGCTAGTGGCGGGTTCCAAGAGACCCAGTACTTC
-,TRBV30,TRBJ1-4,TRBD1,CAWSTGTASTNEKLFF,TGTGCCTGGAGTACAGGGACAGCCTCAACTAATGAAAAACTGTTTTTT
once,TRBV2,TRBJ1-2,-,CASREGGDTSYGYTF,TGTGCCAGCAGGGAGGGAGGGGACACTTCCTATGGCTACACCTTC
medium-sized,TRBV5-6,TRBJ2-7,-,CASSLSSRGLRNEQYF,TGTGCCAGCAGCTTGTCGTCCCGGGGTTTGAGAAACGAGCAGTACTTC
-,TRBV10-2,TRBJ2-5,-,CASSEGRTLQETQYF,TGCGCCAGCAGTGAGGGGAGGACACTCCAAGAGACCCAGTACTTC
-,TRBV20-1,TRBJ1-2,-,CSARELHGYTF,TGCAGTGCTAGAGAGCTGCATGGCTACACCTTC
-,TRBV5-1,TRBJ2-5,-,CASSLGVETQYF,TGCGCCAGCAGCTTGGGTGTGGAGACCCAGTACTTC
few,TRBV28,TRBJ2-3,TRBD1,CASSPLDRSSTDTQYF,TGTGCCAGCAGTCCCTTGGACAGGTCCTCCACAGATACGCAGTATTTT
-,TRBV5-1,TRBJ1-4,-,CASSLEGHYNEKLFF,TGCGCCAGCAGCTTGGAAGGTCACTACAATGAAAAACTGTTTTTT
-,TRBV27,TRBJ2-5,TRBD2,CASSLNLADRQETQYF,TGTGCCAGCAGTTTAAACCTAGCGGACCGTCAAGAGACCCAGTACTTC
-,TRBV7-8,TRBJ1-1,-,CASRPIQGPTEAFF,TGTGCCAGCAGACCCATCCAGGGTCCCACTGAAGCTTTCTTT
-,TRBV29-1,TRBJ1-4,-,CSVRTWEEKLFF,TGCAGCGTTCGTACGTGGGAGGAAAAACTGTTTTTT
-,TRBV28,TRBJ2-7,-,CASSLQVSEQYF,TGTGCCAGCAGTTTACAGGTGTCCGAGCAGTACTTC
-,TRBV5-5,TRBJ2-4,-,CASSFRENIQYF,TGTGCCAGCAGCTTTAGGGAGAACATTCAGTACTTC
medium-sized,TRBV5-1,TRBJ1-2,TRBD1,CASSWDRGNYGYTF,TGCGCCAGCAGCTGGGACAGGGGGAACTATGGCTACACCTTC
few,TRBV9,TRBJ1-1,-,CASSLGNHRAGEAFF,TGTGCCAGCAGCCTAGGCAATCACAGGGCCGGTGAAGCTTTCTTT
few,TRBV12-5,TRBJ2-5,TRBD2,CASGLVHGVTSGGAITLETQYF,TGTGCTAGTGGTTTGGTCCACGGGGTCACTAGCGGGGGGGCCATTACGTTGGAGACCCAGTACTTC
-,TRBV6-5,TRBJ1-2,TRBD1,CASCQGVNYGYTF,TGTGCCAGCTGCCAGGGGGTGAACTATGGCTACACCTTC
-,TRBV5-8,TRBJ2-5,TRBD2,CASSLLGPGGQETQYF,TGTGCCAGCAGCTTGCTGGGTCCCGGGGGGCAAGAGACCCAGTACTTC
few,TRBV2,TRBJ2-1,TRBD2,CASRDIAGSSYNEQFF,TGTGCCAGCAGGGATATAGCGGGGAGCTCCTACAATGAGCAGTTCTTC
-,TRBV4-1,TRBJ1-3,-,CASSQEPPSGYGNTIYF,TGCGCCAGCAGCCAAGAACCCCCCTCGGGATATGGAAACACCATATATTTT
-,TRBV11-2,TRBJ1-2,-,CASSPTRTNYGYTF,TGTGCCAGCAGCCCGACACGGACGAACTATGGCTACACCTTC
-,TRBV18,TRBJ2-1,-,CASSPPGAANRSPGGSYNEQFF,TGTGCCAGCTCACCACCGGGTGCCGCAAACAGGTCCCCCGGGGGTTCCTACAATGAGCAGTTCTTC
-,TRBV4-3,TRBJ2-2,-,CASSQERPGDNTGELFF,TGCGCCAGCAGCCAAGAAAGGCCGGGGGATAACACCGGGGAGCTGTTTTTT
-,TRBV18,TRBJ2-3,-,CASSPVPGPTDTQYF,TGTGCCAGCTCACCAGTCCCGGGACCCACAGATACGCAGTATTTT
-,TRBV27,TRBJ1-5,TRBD1,CASSLSGQGRQPQHF,TGTGCCAGCAGTCTATCGGGACAGGGTAGACAGCCCCAGCATTTT
-,TRBV5-4,TRBJ2-3,TRBD1,CASSPRTGGGTDTQYF,TGTGCCAGCAGCCCAAGAACAGGGGGCGGTACAGATACGCAGTATTTT
-,TRBV9,TRBJ1-5,TRBD1,CASSVSGGEPQHF,TGTGCCAGCAGCGTTTCAGGGGGGGAGCCCCAGCATTTT
-,TRBV27,TRBJ2-2,TRBD2,CASSLAGTSLNTGELFF,TGTGCCAGCAGTTTAGCCGGGACTAGCCTGAACACCGGGGAGCTGTTTTTT
-,TRBV5-4,TRBJ2-3,-,CASSLGILMAGTDTQYF,TGTGCCAGCAGCTTGGGTATTTTAATGGCCGGCACAGATACGCAGTATTTT
-,TRBV28,TRBJ2-5,-,CASSLLYPYQETQYF,TGTGCCAGCAGTTTACTTTACCCGTACCAAGAGACCCAGTACTTC
-,TRBV2,TRBJ2-3,TRBD2,CASRSGLSTDTQYF,TGTGCCAGCAGATCGGGACTAAGCACAGATACGCAGTATTTT
-,TRBV7-9,TRBJ2-7,-,CASSHREVSSYEQYF,TGTGCCAGCAGCCACAGGGAAGTAAGCTCCTACGAGCAGTACTTC
-,TRBV19,TRBJ1-2,-,CASSISGREDYGYTF,TGTGCCAGTAGTATATCCGGCAGGGAGGACTATGGCTACACCTTC
few,TRBV7-7,TRBJ2-7,-,CASSSQLGAAYEQYF,TGTGCTAGCAGCTCTCAATTGGGGGCGGCCTACGAGCAGTACTTC
-,TRBV15,TRBJ1-4,-,CATSRGGTEKLFF,TGTGCCACCAGCAGAGGGGGAACCGAAAAACTGTTTTTT
-,TRBV29-1,TRBJ2-3,TRBD1,CSVAGTGRDGTDTQYF,TGCAGCGTGGCCGGGACAGGGAGAGACGGCACAGATACGCAGTATTTT
-,TRBV30,TRBJ2-5,-,CAWSEVLEETQYF,TGTGCCTGGAGTGAAGTTCTTGAAGAGACCCAGTACTTC
-,TRBV13,TRBJ1-4,TRBD1,CASSRGQGGSFGVEKLFF,TGTGCCAGCAGCCGAGGACAGGGAGGCTCGTTTGGCGTTGAAAAACTGTTTTTT
-,TRBV5-4,TRBJ1-6,-,CASSFGSGDSPLHF,TGTGCCAGCAGCTTTGGGTCAGGAGACTCACCCCTCCACTTT
-,TRBV5-4,TRBJ1-1,-,CASSLRVMNTEAFF,TGTGCCAGCAGCTTGAGGGTCATGAACACTGAAGCTTTCTTT
-,TRBV9,TRBJ2-3,TRBD2,CASSPRLAGSPDTQYF,TGTGCCAGCAGCCCTCGACTAGCGGGGTCCCCGGATACGCAGTATTTT
-,TRBV4-2,TRBJ2-1,TRBD2,CASSTRTSGEYNLEQFF,TGTGCCAGCAGCACGCGGACTAGCGGGGAGTATAACCTTGAGCAGTTCTTC
-,TRBV19,TRBJ2-1,TRBD1,CASPRERDRVRCNEQFF,TGTGCCAGTCCTCGCGAGCGGGACAGGGTCCGTTGCAATGAGCAGTTCTTC
once,TRBV7-6,TRBJ2-7,TRBD1,CATRGQGYEQYF,TGTGCCACCCGAGGACAGGGATACGAGCAGTACTTC
-,TRBV25-1,TRBJ2-3,-,CANSEWAGTDTQYF,TGTGCCAACAGTGAATGGGCGGGGACAGATACGCAGTATTTT
-,TRBV2,TRBJ2-1,TRBD2,CASSGSGGVFYNEQFF,TGTGCCAGCAGTGGTAGCGGGGGGGTTTTCTACAATGAGCAGTTCTTC
once,TRBV19,TRBJ1-5,TRBD1,CASSMGQIKAYSNQPQHF,TGTGCCAGTAGTATGGGACAGATAAAAGCTTATAGCAATCAGCCCCAGCATTTT
-,TRBV4-3,TRBJ2-5,-,CASSHTRGSQETQYF,TGCGCCAGCAGCCATACGAGGGGCTCTCAAGAGACCCAGTACTTC
once,TRBV4-3,TRBJ1-2,-,CASSQDFGFGGYTF,TGCGCCAGCAGCCAAGACTTTGGCTTTGGGGGCTACACCTTC
-,TRBV6-6,TRBJ2-7,-,CASKETPYEQYF,TGTGCCAGCAAAGAGACACCGTACGAGCAGTACTTC
-,TRBV7-9,TRBJ2-7,TRBD1,CASSYVGQGAGEQYF,TGTGCCAGCAGCTACGTAGGACAGGGGGCAGGAGAGCAGTACTTC
-,TRBV27,TRBJ1-2,-,CASSHIDRQGNYGYTF,TGTGCCAGCAGTCACATTGACAGGCAGGGGAACTATGGCTACACCTTC